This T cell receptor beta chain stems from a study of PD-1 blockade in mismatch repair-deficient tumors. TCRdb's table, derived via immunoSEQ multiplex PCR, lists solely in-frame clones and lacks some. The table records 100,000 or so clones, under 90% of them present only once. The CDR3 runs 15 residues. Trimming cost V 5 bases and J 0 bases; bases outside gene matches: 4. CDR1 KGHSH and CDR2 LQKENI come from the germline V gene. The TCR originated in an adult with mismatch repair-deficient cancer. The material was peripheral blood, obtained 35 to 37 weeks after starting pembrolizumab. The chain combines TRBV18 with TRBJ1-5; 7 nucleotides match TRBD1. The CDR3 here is CASSVGTASNQPQHF. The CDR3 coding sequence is TGTGCCAGCTCAGTCGGGACAGCTAGCAATCAGCCCCAGCATTTT.